The TCR beta chain under discussion was sequenced for a study of vaccination effects on CD4 cells after COVID-19. Overall study context: Following the second dose by a median of 72 days, the post-vaccine samples were obtained.

When around 10 days of culture had elapsed, CD4+ T cells were isolated. Participants got two doses of BNT162b2 or mRNA-1273 vaccine. Generated by immunoSEQ multiplex PCR, the TCRdb table keeps only in-frame clones and is missing some. The table has some 47,000 clones, approximately 70% seen once. Germline V gene sequence: CDR1 LGHDT, CDR2 YNNKEL (reference sequence). V was trimmed by 1 base and J by 9 bases, leaving 10 bases between them. This CDR3 has 12 residues. This clone occurred a few times. Its target is not known. The sequencing used CD4+ T cells from PBMCs cultured without peptide, collected after COVID-19 vaccination. This TCR was recovered from a human donor who received a COVID-19 vaccine. V and J are TRBV3-1 (or the pseudogene TRBV3-2) and TRBJ2-7; weak D call: TRBD2 (6 bases). CDR3 sequence reads: CASSQGGGMQYF. The CDR3 DNA is TGTGCCAGCAGCCAAGGGGGCGGGATGCAGTACTTC.